A single sample is the source of the 29 T cell receptor beta chains below, sequenced in a study of shared clonotypes between healthy human individuals. Data came from immunoSEQ multiplex PCR; TCRdb stores just in-frame clones and leaves some out. This sample has a few million clones, with 85% to 95% found just once. The sequenced sample consisted of naive CD4+ T cells from PBMCs. Subset defined: CD45RA+ positively selected. The receptors derive from a young man in good health. Some clones in this sample may be carry-over from other donors' samples.

The chain recombines TRBV5-1 with TRBJ1-2; possible D gene TRBD1, 5 bases. Germline V gene sequence: CDR1 SGHRS, CDR2 YFSETQ. Trimming took off 2 bases at V and 4 bases at J, with 9 bases between the two ends. This CDR3 region has 13 residues. CDR3 DNA: TGCGCCAGCAGCTTCAGGGCCCCCTATGGCTACACCTTC. Translation: CASSFRAPYGYTF.

This chain joins TRBV28 and TRBJ2-7; 8 bases align to TRBD2. Germline trimming cut 4 bases from V and 5 bases from J; bases unmatched to any gene: 7. Germline CDR1 and CDR2: MDHEN and SYDVKM. The CDR3 runs to 14 residues. CDR3 amino acids: CASSSGGPQNEQYF. CDR3 bases: TGTGCCAGCAGTTCGGGGGGGCCCCAAAACGAGCAGTACTTC.

The chain links TRBV5-1 to TRBJ2-5; D is possibly TRBD2 (5 bases). V shed 5 bases and J shed 2 bases, with 13 bases lying between them. Germline-derived CDR1 and CDR2 are SGHRS and YFSETQ. The CDR3 spans 14 residues. The CDR3 loop is CASSRTGEQETQYF. The CDR3 coding sequence is TGCGCCAGCAGTCGAACCGGGGAACAAGAGACCCAGTACTTC.

This chain uses TRBV4-2 with TRBJ2-7; TRBD1 aligns across 9 bases. Looked up from germline, CDR1 is LGHNA and CDR2 is YNFKEQ. Germline trimming cut 4 bases from V and 6 bases from J; bases unmatched to any gene: 7. The CDR3 is made up of 14 amino acids. The CDR3 here is CASSPDRGQVEQYF. The CDR3 nucleotides read TGTGCCAGCAGCCCGGACAGGGGCCAGGTCGAGCAGTACTTC.

The chain has TRBV6-5 and TRBJ2-1; maybe TRBD1 (6 bases). CDR3 size: 15 residues. Looked up from germline, CDR1 is MNHEY and CDR2 is SVGAGI. The V and J ends lost 0 bases and 3 bases respectively, with 9 bases between them. The CDR3 reads CASSYSRGYYNEQFF. Here the CDR3 DNA reads TGTGCCAGCAGTTACTCGAGGGGGTACTACAATGAGCAGTTCTTC.

The V call is TRBV28, the J call TRBJ2-5; either TRBD1 or TRBD2 may supply D (6 bases each). Germline V gene data show CDR1 as MDHEN and CDR2 as SYDVKM. The V end lost 3 bases, the J end lost 6 bases, and 11 bases lay between the germline ends. The CDR3 runs 13 residues. The CDR3 protein is CASSLGGRKTQYF. The CDR3 bases are TGTGCCAGCAGTTTGGGGGGCAGAAAGACCCAGTACTTC.

This rearrangement joins TRBV9 to TRBJ1-2, with D perhaps matching TRBD1 (6 bases). CDR1 and CDR2 from the germline V gene are SGDLS and YYNGEE. V was trimmed by 4 bases and J by 9 bases, leaving 13 bases between them. The CDR3 has 12 amino acids. The CDR3 DNA is TGTGCCAGCAGCACCCACGGGGGCAGCTACACCTTC. Translating gives CASSTHGGSYTF.

The chain is built from TRBV5-1 and TRBJ2-2; D not resolved. CDR1 is SGHRS, CDR2 YFSETQ, per germline. The CDR3 contains 14 residues. V lost 2 bases and J 2 bases, leaving 7 bases between the germline ends. The CDR3 protein is CASSFILNTGELFF. Here the CDR3 DNA reads TGCGCCAGCAGCTTTATATTAAACACCGGGGAGCTGTTTTTT.

With respect to this clone: This same CDR3 is encoded by further DNA sequences in the sample. The rearrangement joins TRBV11-2 to TRBJ1-2; a weak D match, TRBD1 (6 bases). Germline CDR1 is SGHAT and CDR2 is FQNNGV. This CDR3 has 13 amino acids. Trimming cost V 4 bases and J 4 bases, with 10 bases left between them. CDR3 in amino acids: CASSSTGPYGYTF. CDR3 bases: TGTGCCAGCAGCTCGACAGGTCCCTATGGCTACACCTTC. Complete variable domain (other parts from reference TRBV11-2 and TRBJ1-2): EAGVAQSPRYKIIEKRQSVAFWCNPISGHATLYWYQQILGQGPKLLIQFQNNGVVDDSQLPKDRFSAERLKGVDSTLKIQPAKLEDSAVYLCASSSTGPYGYTFGSGTRLTVV.

The chain combines TRBV5-1 with TRBJ2-3; 7 bases agree with TRBD2. The V and J ends lost 0 bases and 4 bases, in that order; junction bases with no gene match: 8. The germline gives CDR1 SGHRS, CDR2 YFSETQ. This CDR3 region has 16 residues. CDR3 protein: CASSLGTGLAADTQYF. DNA for the CDR3: TGCGCCAGCAGCTTGGGGACGGGGCTAGCGGCAGATACGCAGTATTTT. Drawing the rest from reference TRBV5-1 and TRBJ2-3, the complete variable domain is KAGVTQTPRYLIKTRGQQVTLSCSPISGHRSVSWYQQTPGQGLQFLFEYFSETQRNKGNFPGRFSGRQFSNSRSEMNVSTLELGDSALYLCASSLGTGLAADTQYFGPGTRLTVL.

This clone has only a few counts. The chain is built from TRBV19 and TRBJ1-5, with 10 bases matching TRBD1. Germline V gives CDR1 LNHDA, CDR2 SQIVND (reference sequence). V shed 6 bases and J 4 bases; nucleotides not matched to a gene: 3. This CDR3 contains 14 residues. DNA of the CDR3: TGTGCCAGTAGAACGGGACAGGGGAATCAGCCCCAGCATTTT. Residues: CASRTGQGNQPQHF.

J is TRBJ2-5 and V is TRBV7-6; D ambiguous. V was shortened by 1 base and J by 5 bases, with 8 bases between the two germline ends. Germline CDR1 reads SGHVS; CDR2 reads FNYEAQ. The CDR3 has 13 residues. Written as DNA, the CDR3 is TGTGCCAGCAGCTTAGGGCAGGCGGAGACCCAGTACTTC. Its protein product is CASSLGQAETQYF.

This chain joins TRBV6-1 and TRBJ2-7, with 7 positions matching TRBD1. Germline CDR1 reads MNHNS; CDR2 reads SASEGT. V shed 4 bases, J shed 3 bases, and the junction held 6 bases outside the gene matches. This CDR3 region has 14 residues. This chain's CDR3 is CASSGDSYSYEQYF. The CDR3 DNA follows: TGTGCCAGCAGTGGGGACAGTTACAGCTACGAGCAGTACTTC.

The chain couples TRBV4-3 to TRBJ1-1, with D possibly being TRBD1 (5 bases). The CDR3 contains 15 residues. Germline CDR1 and CDR2: LGHNA and YSLEER. Deletions cut 4 bases from V and 0 bases from J, with 12 bases between. DNA of the CDR3: TGCGCCAGCAGCCCAGAGCCGACAGTGAACACTGAAGCTTTCTTT. Translated: CASSPEPTVNTEAFF.

The rearrangement joins TRBV5-1 to TRBJ2-7, with TRBD2 identical over 11 bases. The germline V gene encodes CDR1 SGHRS and CDR2 YFSETQ. V lost 5 bases and J lost 2; bases outside the gene matches: 0. The CDR3 runs 13 residues. In DNA, the CDR3 is TGCGCCAGCAGGGGACTAGCGGCCTACGAGCAGTACTTC. Translating it yields CASRGLAAYEQYF. Based on the CDR3 plus reference TRBV5-1 and TRBJ2-7, the full variable domain is KAGVTQTPRYLIKTRGQQVTLSCSPISGHRSVSWYQQTPGQGLQFLFEYFSETQRNKGNFPGRFSGRQFSNSRSEMNVSTLELGDSALYLCASRGLAAYEQYFGPGTRLTVT.

As regards this clone: The same CDR3 also results from other DNA sequences found in this sample. The chain joins TRBV5-8 to TRBJ2-3; D may be TRBD1 (5 bases). This CDR3 spans 13 amino acids. The germline gives CDR1 SGHTS, CDR2 YDEGEE. The V gene lost 0 bases and the J gene lost 3 bases, with 5 bases spanning the gap. CDR3 amino acids: CASSLAGTDTQYF. CDR3 coding DNA: TGTGCCAGCAGCTTGGCAGGGACAGATACGCAGTATTTT.

Concerning this clone itself: Distinct nucleotide sequences in the sample also encode this CDR3. The chain has TRBV18 and TRBJ2-5, with D perhaps matching TRBD1 or TRBD2 (5 bases each). Germline V lookup: CDR1 KGHSH, CDR2 LQKENI. V was pared by 2 bases and J by 4 bases, with 8 bases between. The CDR3 sequence is 13 residues long. The CDR3 is CASSPGGPETQYF. CDR3 nucleotides: TGTGCCAGCTCACCAGGGGGTCCAGAGACCCAGTACTTC.

This clone has just one count. This chain uses TRBV6-1 with TRBJ1-4, with 9 bases identical to TRBD1. CDR1 is MNHNS and CDR2 is SASEGT in the germline V gene. The CDR3 covers 15 residues. The trim removed 5 bases at V and 6 bases at J, leaving 7 bases unmatched. CDR3 loop: CASSPLGTGYEKLFF. The CDR3 nucleotides are TGTGCCAGCAGTCCATTGGGGACAGGGTATGAAAAACTGTTTTTT.

The chain combines TRBV27 with TRBJ2-3; D remains unclear. This CDR3 is built from 10 residues. Germline CDR1 is MNHEY and CDR2 is SMNVEV (reference sequence). The V end was cut by 7 bases, the J end by 4 bases, with 3 bases between. For the CDR3, the DNA is TGTGCCAGCAACTCAGATACGCAGTATTTT. Residues: CASNSDTQYF.

This clone appeared a single time. The rearrangement joins TRBV7-9 to TRBJ2-7; D may be TRBD1 (5 bases). Deletions cut 2 bases from V and 2 bases from J, with 13 bases between. CDR1 and CDR2 from the germline V gene are SEHNR and FQNEAQ (reference sequence). The CDR3 runs 15 residues. The CDR3 reads CASSLRAGNAYEQYF. The CDR3 DNA is TGTGCCAGCAGCTTACGGGCAGGGAATGCCTACGAGCAGTACTTC.

V and J are TRBV5-4 and TRBJ2-3; TRBD1 agrees at 7 bases. The CDR3 extends over 17 amino acids. CDR1 and CDR2 from the germline V gene are SGHNT and YYREEE (reference sequence). After removal of 4 bases from V and 1 base from J, the junction contained 12 bases not matched to a gene. The CDR3 region is CASSPRTQGRGTDTQYF. The CDR3 nucleotides are TGTGCCAGCAGCCCCCGCACACAGGGGCGGGGCACAGATACGCAGTATTTT.

The gene calls are TRBV9 and TRBJ2-1; D gene uncertain. CDR3 length: 15 amino acids. V lost 0 bases, J lost 4 bases, and 11 bases lay in between. Looked up from germline, CDR1 is SGDLS and CDR2 is YYNGEE. CDR3 coding DNA: TGTGCCAGCAGCGTAGCTCCAAACCGGTACAATGAGCAGTTCTTC. Residues: CASSVAPNRYNEQFF.

This clone was seen only once. The chain employs TRBV10-3 and TRBJ1-2; D not certain. There are 13 residues in the CDR3. In germline, CDR1 is ENHRY, CDR2 SYGVKD. V was trimmed by 4 bases and J by 6 bases, leaving 12 bases between them. The CDR3 region is CAISARAWDGYTF. As DNA, the CDR3 is TGTGCCATCAGTGCAAGGGCTTGGGATGGCTACACCTTC.

The chain couples TRBV10-3 to TRBJ2-5; 7 nucleotides line up with TRBD2. With 2 bases clipped from V and 3 bases from J, the junction kept 6 bases outside the gene matches. Germline values: CDR1 ENHRY, CDR2 SYGVKD. The CDR3 spans 15 residues. The CDR3 protein is CAISEGGSGEETQYF. The CDR3 nucleotides read TGTGCCATCAGTGAGGGCGGGAGTGGGGAAGAGACCCAGTACTTC.

The rearrangement links TRBV5-1 to TRBJ2-3; TRBD1 agrees at 11 bases. Trimming took 4 bases from V and 4 from J; bases not matched to a gene: 5. Germline V gene lookup returns CDR1 SGHRS and CDR2 YFSETQ. This CDR3 has 15 residues. The CDR3 nucleotides read TGCGCCAGCAGCCCGGGGACAGGGGGTCCAGATACGCAGTATTTT. Its protein is CASSPGTGGPDTQYF.

The chain uses TRBV6-5 and TRBJ1-2; D is unresolved. This CDR3 has 15 amino acids. V shed 9 bases and J shed 4 bases, with 21 bases lying between them. CDR1 and CDR2 (germline): MNHEY, SVGAGI. CDR3 region: CASSNRVILSYGYTF. In DNA form, the CDR3 reads TGTGCCAGTAGTAACCGTGTCATCTTGTCCTATGGCTACACCTTC.

The V gene is TRBV5-1, the J gene TRBJ2-1; 11 bases align to TRBD2. With V trimmed by 0 bases and J by 8 bases, 7 bases remained unmatched. CDR3 size: 16 residues. The germline V gene has CDR1 SGHRS and CDR2 YFSETQ. CDR3 DNA sequence: TGCGCCAGCAGCTTGGTAATAGCGGGAGGGGGCGATGAGCAGTTCTTC. Protein: CASSLVIAGGGDEQFF.

The chain employs TRBV6-1 and TRBJ1-1; D is undetermined. With 0 bases removed from V and 5 bases from J, the gap between germline ends came to 7 bases. The CDR3 contains 13 residues. CDR1 and CDR2 (germline): MNHNS, SASEGT. In nucleotides, the CDR3 is TGTGCCAGCAGTGAAGCCCCGGGGACTGAAGCTTTCTTT. Residues: CASSEAPGTEAFF.

The rearrangement uses TRBV19 and TRBJ1-1; D is unresolved. With 7 bases removed from V and 0 bases from J, the gap between germline ends came to 15 bases. The CDR3 loop spans 15 amino acids. Germline V gives CDR1 LNHDA, CDR2 SQIVND (reference sequence). The CDR3 nucleotides are TGTGCCAGTACTATCGAGTTAGCCCTGAACACTGAAGCTTTCTTT. Translating gives CASTIELALNTEAFF.